The 4 T cell receptor beta chains below come from one sample, sequenced in a study of monozygotic twins with inflammatory bowel disease. After re-calling the 5' RACE reads, TCRdb lists one entry per CDR3 protein, DNA absent. Its clone listing holds 150,000 to 200,000 distinct CDR3 sequences. The sample comprised blood. The receptors here all came from a human donor with ulcerative colitis or Crohn's disease, or a healthy co-twin of an affected twin (not recorded which).

V usage is TRBV20-1 and J usage is TRBJ2-1; the TCRdb call, TRBD1, lacks DNA for checking. There are 14 residues in the CDR3. Germline CDR1 and CDR2: DFQATT and SNEGSKA (reference sequence). CDR3 sequence reads: CSARNWDILNEQFF.

This rearrangement joins TRBV7-3 to TRBJ1-1; TCRdb's D call, TRBD1, is unchecked because there is no DNA. The CDR3 consists of 16 residues. Germline V gene lookup returns CDR1 SGHTA and CDR2 FQGTGA. CDR3 protein: CASSLPRTGAATEAFF.

This rearrangement joins TRBV9 to TRBJ2-2; TCRdb's D gene call, TRBD1, goes unchecked for lack of DNA. Per germline, CDR1 SGDLS and CDR2 YYNGEE. This CDR3 spans 14 amino acids. The CDR3 loop reads CASSTRPGTGELFF.

The CDR3 here is CASSSAGLSGYEQYF. The V and J genes are TRBV28 and TRBJ2-7; TCRdb's D call of TRBD1 is untestable without DNA. The CDR3 covers 15 residues. Germline CDR1 reads MDHEN; CDR2 reads SYDVKM.